This is a list of T cell receptor beta chains from one sample in a study of cytomegalovirus exposure and HLA in healthy donors. Only in-frame clones appear in the TCRdb table, and some are missing; sequencing was by immunoSEQ multiplex PCR. The sample contains some 180,000 clones, over 70% of which appear only once. The material sequenced was PBMCs. These receptors originate from a male donor in good health and CMV-seronegative. Both conserved end residues are part of each CDR3. D genes are given only for firm matches. The listing skips clone size in some rows; elsewhere it reads once, few, many or a size class.

-	TRBV6-5	TRBJ1-5	-	TGTGCCAGCCCGGGGTCATATAGCAATCAGCCCCAGCATTTT	CASPGSYSNQPQHF
-	TRBV28	TRBJ2-2	TRBD1	TGTGCCAGCGGGACAGCTAACACCGGGGAGCTGTTTTTT	CASGTANTGELFF
-	TRBV29-1	TRBJ2-7	-	TGCAGCGCTTCGGGCTCCTACGAGCAGTACTTC	CSASGSYEQYF
-	TRBV27	TRBJ1-3	TRBD1	TGTGCCAGCAGTCCAACAGGGGGGCCTGGAAACACCATATATTTT	CASSPTGGPGNTIYF
-	TRBV20-1	TRBJ2-7	-	TGCAGTGCTAGCATCATCTACGAGCAGTACTTC	CSASIIYEQYF
-	TRBV5-1	TRBJ2-1	TRBD1	TGCGCCAGCAGCGCGGGACAGGGGATAGGGAATGAGCAGTTCTTC	CASSAGQGIGNEQFF
-	TRBV6-1	TRBJ1-5	-	TGTGCCAGCAGTGAGGCTCGCCCCCAGCATTTT	CASSEARPQHF
-	TRBV30	TRBJ2-7	-	TGTGCCTGGAGCGAGGCCTACGAGCAGTACTTC	CAWSEAYEQYF
-	TRBV15	TRBJ1-5	-	TGTGCCACCAGGAGTGTAAATCAGCCCCAGCATTTT	CATRSVNQPQHF
once	TRBV7-9	TRBJ2-7	TRBD1	TGTGCCAGCAGCCTGGGGGGACAGGGATCCGAGCAGTACTTC	CASSLGGQGSEQYF
-	TRBV30	TRBJ1-2	-	TGTGCCTGGAGTAGACAGGTGGACTATGGCTACACCTTC	CAWSRQVDYGYTF
-	TRBV30	TRBJ2-7	-	TGTGCCTGGAGTGAACGCTTGAGAAACGAGCAGTACTTC	CAWSERLRNEQYF
-	TRBV6-5	TRBJ1-5	TRBD1	TGTGCCAGCAGTCAAGACAGGGTTGGCAATCAGCCCCAGCATTTT	CASSQDRVGNQPQHF
-	TRBV6-1	TRBJ1-4	-	TGTGCCAGCGCAGGGCGATGGGAAAAACTGTTTTTT	CASAGRWEKLFF
once	TRBV5-4	TRBJ2-1	TRBD1	TGTGCCAGCAGCCAAGCTGACAGGGGGCTCTACAATGAGCAGTTCTTC	CASSQADRGLYNEQFF
-	TRBV7-9	TRBJ2-1	TRBD2	TGTGCCAGCAGCCCCGGACTAGCGGAACACAATGAGCAGTTCTTC	CASSPGLAEHNEQFF
few	TRBV6-6	TRBJ1-4	-	TGTGCCAGCAGTCCCGGACAGCCTAATGAAAAACTGTTTTTT	CASSPGQPNEKLFF
-	TRBV5-1	TRBJ2-7	TRBD2	TGCGCCAGCAGCCAAGGACTAGTATCTTACGAGCAGTACTTC	CASSQGLVSYEQYF
-	TRBV30	TRBJ2-3	-	TGTGCCTGGAGTATACTGGCTGCAGGAAATACGCAGTATTTT	CAWSILAAGNTQYF
-	TRBV6-1	TRBJ1-5	-	TGTGCCATCCGGGGGGGAAGGAATCAGCCCCAGCATTTT	CAIRGGRNQPQHF
-	TRBV7-9	TRBJ2-7	TRBD2	TGTGCCAGCAGTCCCGGGGCGGGAGTGTGGTACGAGCAGTACTTC	CASSPGAGVWYEQYF
-	TRBV30	TRBJ1-5	TRBD1	TGTGCCTGGAGTGTACAATTGGCAGGGGGGCAGCCCCAGCATTTT	CAWSVQLAGGQPQHF
-	TRBV4-1	TRBJ1-5	-	TGCGCCAGCAGCCAAGGGTGGACAGTTAGCAATCAGCCCCAGCATTTT	CASSQGWTVSNQPQHF
-	TRBV2	TRBJ2-4	-	TGTGCCAGCAGTGAAGCTCCCCGGACAGTGAAGTACTTC	CASSEAPRTVKYF
-	TRBV2	TRBJ2-1	-	TGTGCCAGCAGGGAGGGCAATGAGCAGTTCTTC	CASREGNEQFF
-	TRBV6-5	TRBJ2-2	-	TGTGCCAGCACTCTCGGGACCGGGGAGCTGTTTTTT	CASTLGTGELFF
once	TRBV19	TRBJ1-5	TRBD1	TGTGCCAGTAGAGGAGACAGGGGCGATCAGCCCCAGCATTTT	CASRGDRGDQPQHF
-	TRBV6-6	TRBJ1-5	-	TGTGCCAGCAGCCACAGGTTCTCGGTCAGTAATCAGCCCCAGCATTTT	CASSHRFSVSNQPQHF
-	TRBV6-1	TRBJ1-1	-	TGTGCCAGCACTCCCCCAGGGACTACGGGGGCTTTCTTT	CASTPPGTTGAFF
-	TRBV7-9	TRBJ2-7	-	TGTGCCAGCAGCCCGAGAAACTACGAGCAGTACTTC	CASSPRNYEQYF
-	TRBV7-2	TRBJ1-2	-	TGTGCCAGCAGCTTACGCAGGGGCTATGGCTACACCTTC	CASSLRRGYGYTF
-	TRBV5-1	TRBJ1-1	-	TGCGCCAGCAGTTTTCAACTTGGTTTCGACACTGAAGCTTTCTTT	CASSFQLGFDTEAFF
-	TRBV28	TRBJ1-2	-	TGTGCCAGCAGTTTACCCCCGGGGGGCTACACCTTC	CASSLPPGGYTF
-	TRBV28	TRBJ1-4	TRBD1	TGTGCCAGCAGATACCCCGGGACAGGGCCTCAAAAACTGTTTTTT	CASRYPGTGPQKLFF